This entry is about one TCR beta chain. Molecular barcoding with unique molecular identifiers was used for the TCRbeta library. TCRdb analysed the PCR reads with MiXCR anew, one entry per CDR3 protein. The profile shows some 340,000 distinct CDR3 sequences, about a tenth of them singletons. There are 15 residues in the CDR3. CDR1 SGHTA and CDR2 FQGNSA come from the germline V gene. The V gene lost 1 base and the J gene lost 2 bases, with 11 bases spanning the gap. This sample is drawn from a study of T-cell reconstitution after alpha-beta-depleted transplantation in children. The sequences come from PBMCs from the stem cell graft donor, collected from the stem cell graft. The chain joins TRBV7-2 to TRBJ2-5; possible D gene TRBD2, 5 bases. This receptor was taken from a human donor who donated a stem cell graft to a child with acute lymphoblastic leukemia. The CDR3 bases are TGTGCCAGCAGCTTAGAGAGGGCAGATCAAGAGACCCAGTACTTC. It codes for CASSLERADQETQYF.